Presented here are 27 T cell receptor beta chains from one specimen sequenced in a study of Tregs in tolerant kidney transplant recipients. Sequencing used immunoSEQ multiplex PCR; TCRdb keeps in-frame clones, though not all of them. Among about 110,000 clones listed, around 90% were seen once. This sample comprised CD4+ T cells from blood, obtained before the transplant. Receptors were obtained from a human donor who received a combined kidney and bone marrow transplant.

The chain recombines TRBV2 with TRBJ2-5; 7 bases align to TRBD2. Germline values: CDR1 SNHLY, CDR2 FYNNEI. The CDR3 extends over 15 amino acids. Trimming at V came to 11 bases and at J to 2 bases, leaving 14 bases not matched to a gene. The CDR3 DNA reads TGTGCCGGTGAGGGCGGGAGAGATCGGCAAGAGACCCAGTACTTC. This codes for CAGEGGRDRQETQYF.

The J gene is TRBJ1-2, the V gene TRBV6-1; 8 bases agree with TRBD1. CDR1 is MNHNS and CDR2 is SASEGT in the germline V gene. With 8 bases clipped from V and 4 bases from J, the junction kept 6 bases outside the gene matches. CDR3 length: 13 residues. CDR3 protein: CASSRGPIYGYTF. The CDR3 coding sequence is TGTGCCAGCTCCAGGGGGCCGATCTATGGCTACACCTTC.

This chain uses TRBV4-1 with TRBJ2-5; maybe TRBD2 (7 bases). V was clipped by 0 bases and J by 6 bases, with 14 bases between them. The CDR3 is 15 amino acids. CDR1 is MGHRA and CDR2 is YSYEKL in the germline V gene. DNA for the CDR3: TGCGCCAGCAGCCAAGATTCGGGGGGCGGTAAGACCCAGTACTTC. This translates into CASSQDSGGGKTQYF.

The V gene is TRBV7-9, the J gene TRBJ1-4, with D perhaps TRBD1 (6 bases). V lost 4 bases and J lost 0, with 9 bases in between. The CDR3 contains 15 residues. CDR1 is SEHNR, CDR2 FQNEAQ, per germline (reference sequence). CDR3 bases: TGTGCCAGCAGCTCCTGGACAGCAACTAATGAAAAACTGTTTTTT. Translated: CASSSWTATNEKLFF.

This sequence joins TRBV7-9 and TRBJ2-3, with 8 bases lining up with TRBD1. V trimming: 3 bases; J trimming: 4 bases; junction bases outside the gene matches: 6. This CDR3 contains 15 residues. Germline loops: CDR1 SEHNR, CDR2 FQNEAQ (reference sequence). The CDR3 spells CASSFSGGMADTQYF. CDR3 sequence (DNA): TGTGCCAGCAGCTTTTCAGGGGGCATGGCAGATACGCAGTATTTT.

The gene calls are TRBV4-1 and TRBJ1-4; a weak D match, TRBD1 (5 bases). The V end was cut by 0 bases, the J end by 2 bases, with 10 bases between. This CDR3 has 16 residues. Per germline, CDR1 MGHRA and CDR2 YSYEKL. The CDR3 reads CASSQDPGGTNEKLFF. In DNA form, the CDR3 reads TGCGCCAGCAGCCAAGATCCTGGGGGGACTAATGAAAAACTGTTTTTT.

The table lists this clone with a count of one. The genes are TRBV6-5 and TRBJ1-1, with 7 positions matching TRBD1. CDR1 MNHEY and CDR2 SVGAGI come from the germline V gene. Unmatched junction bases numbered 5, after V lost 5 bases and J lost 5 bases. CDR3 length: 13 residues. The CDR3 reads CASSRGRRTEAFF. Written as DNA, the CDR3 is TGTGCCAGCAGTAGGGGGCGCCGGACTGAAGCTTTCTTT.

This rearrangement joins TRBV7-6 to TRBJ1-6, with unresolved D. In germline, CDR1 is SGHVS, CDR2 FNYEAQ. The CDR3 sequence is 14 residues long. V lost 4 bases and J 7 bases, leaving 11 bases between the germline ends. The CDR3 here is CASSSGVYNSPLHF. The CDR3 coding sequence is TGTGCCAGCAGCTCCGGGGTCTACAATTCACCCCTCCACTTT.

CDR3 nucleotide sequence: TGTGCCAGCAGCACTCAAGCCAGGACAGATACGCAGTATTTT. Its protein is CASSTQARTDTQYF. V gene TRBV5-4 combines with J gene TRBJ2-3; D is ambiguous. Germline-derived CDR1 and CDR2 are SGHNT and YYREEE (reference sequence). This CDR3 contains 14 residues. V was pared by 4 bases and J by 3 bases, with 12 bases between.

This chain links TRBV29-1 with TRBJ2-3, with 8 bases identical to TRBD2. CDR1 and CDR2 from the germline V gene are SQVTM and ANQGSEA. The trim removed 8 bases at V and 0 bases at J, leaving 7 bases unmatched. This CDR3 is 14 amino acids long. The CDR3 protein is CSSAGGPSTDTQYF. CDR3 bases: TGCAGCTCGGCGGGAGGACCTAGCACAGATACGCAGTATTTT.

The chain links TRBV7-2 to TRBJ2-7; TRBD2 might be the D (6 bases). The CDR3 totals 17 residues. V lost 5 bases and J 10 bases, leaving 30 bases between the germline ends. Germline V gives CDR1 SGHTA, CDR2 FQGNSA. The chain's CDR3 is CASSHPGRERRSAGQYF. DNA for the CDR3: TGTGCCAGCAGCCACCCGGGACGGGAAAGAAGGTCGGCGGGACAGTACTTC.

This sequence joins TRBV29-1 and TRBJ1-1; possible D gene TRBD1, 5 bases. The V end was cut by 6 bases, the J end by 1 base, with 18 bases between. The CDR3 runs 15 residues. In germline, CDR1 is SQVTM, CDR2 ANQGSEA. This chain's CDR3 is CSVRVFRHANTEAFF. The CDR3 region has the DNA TGCAGCGTCAGGGTATTTCGTCACGCGAACACTGAAGCTTTCTTT.

The chain uses TRBV10-2 and TRBJ1-1; D gene ambiguous. This CDR3 region has 12 residues. Germline V gene data show CDR1 as WSHSY and CDR2 as SAAADI. The V gene lost 6 bases and the J gene lost 0 bases, with 5 bases spanning the gap. CDR3 in DNA: TGCGCCAGCAGACAGATGAACACTGAAGCTTTCTTT. This translates into CASRQMNTEAFF.

The chain combines TRBV6-1 with TRBJ1-5, with 8 bases identical to TRBD1. J gave up 2 bases and V 5 bases, and 5 bases lay outside the gene matches. CDR3 length: 15 residues. Germline V gene sequence: CDR1 MNHNS, CDR2 SASEGT. The CDR3 sequence is CASSRTGQGNQPQHF. CDR3 DNA sequence: TGTGCCAGCAGTCGGACAGGGCAGGGCAATCAGCCCCAGCATTTT.

This clone was seen a few times. The chain links TRBV15 to TRBJ2-7; 7 bases fit TRBD2. V was pared by 4 bases and J by 3 bases, with 3 bases of the junction left unmatched. CDR1 is LNHNV, CDR2 YYDKDF, per germline (reference sequence). The CDR3 contains 13 residues. The CDR3 DNA sequence: TGTGCCACCAGCAAGACTAGCAGCTACGAGCAGTACTTC. Protein: CATSKTSSYEQYF.

The V gene is TRBV21-1, the J gene TRBJ2-3; TRBD1, the table's D call, lacks a check against the DNA. TRBV21-1 counts as a pseudogene. This CDR3 region has 16 residues. The CDR3 reads CASSPRQGFRTDTQYF. The CDR3 DNA reads as TGTGCCAGCAGCCCCCGACAGGGGTTTCGCACAGATACGCAGTATTTT.

The chain joins TRBV19 to TRBJ1-1; D ambiguous. The CDR3 extends over 14 amino acids. Germline V lookup: CDR1 LNHDA, CDR2 SQIVND (reference sequence). The ends were cut back, 3 bases at V and 4 bases at J, with 12 bases in the middle. This CDR3 is CASSMTGLSTEAFF. CDR3 in DNA: TGTGCCAGTAGTATGACGGGATTGAGCACTGAAGCTTTCTTT. Combining the CDR3 with reference TRBV19 and TRBJ1-1 gives the whole variable domain DGGITQSPKYLFRKEGQNVTLSCEQNLNHDAMYWYRQDPGQGLRLIYYSQIVNDFQKGDIAEGYSVSREKKESFPLTVTSAQKNPTAFYLCASSMTGLSTEAFFGQGTRLTVV.

This chain joins TRBV30 and TRBJ1-2; TRBD1 might be the D (5 bases). The CDR3 covers 15 residues. Germline lookup yields CDR1 GTSNPN and CDR2 SVGIG (reference sequence). V was pared by 3 bases and J by 5 bases, with 19 bases between. The CDR3 reads CAWSRWGGDPYGYTF. Written as DNA, the CDR3 is TGTGCCTGGAGCCGGTGGGGGGGTGACCCTTATGGCTACACCTTC.

The chain has TRBV7-9 and TRBJ2-7; 7 bases are a match to TRBD1. The CDR3 totals 13 residues. Germline V lookup: CDR1 SEHNR, CDR2 FQNEAQ (reference sequence). After removal of 7 bases from V and 4 bases from J, the junction contained 7 bases not matched to a gene. In nucleotides, the CDR3 is TGTGCCAGCAACAGGGACAGTAAGTACGAGCAGTACTTC. Encoded protein: CASNRDSKYEQYF.

CDR3 residues: CASRPGQGNGYTF. The CDR3 nucleotides read TGTGCCAGCAGACCGGGACAGGGGAATGGCTACACCTTC. The chain is built from TRBV5-5 and TRBJ1-2; TRBD1 matches 10 bases. V dropped 5 bases and J dropped 6; count of bases not matched to a gene: 4. Looked up from germline, CDR1 is SGHKS and CDR2 is YYEKEE (reference sequence). CDR3 length equals 13 residues.

The rearrangement links TRBV27 to TRBJ1-6; D is undetermined. V lost 2 bases and J 6 bases, leaving 11 bases between the germline ends. The CDR3 has 15 residues. In germline, CDR1 is MNHEY, CDR2 SMNVEV (reference sequence). The CDR3 DNA reads as TGTGCCAGCAGTTTACGGTTCTCGCCTAATTCACCCCTCCACTTT. Translating it yields CASSLRFSPNSPLHF.

V and J are TRBV2 and TRBJ2-1, with TRBD2 identical over 8 bases. The CDR3 is 16 residues long. With V trimmed by 0 bases and J by 6 bases, 7 bases remained unmatched. Germline V gene sequence: CDR1 SNHLY, CDR2 FYNNEI. CDR3 sequence (DNA): TGTGCCAGCAGTGAAGCGACGCGGGGGGTAGTCAATGAGCAGTTCTTC. This translates into CASSEATRGVVNEQFF.

The chain employs TRBV6-5 and TRBJ1-2, with D possibly being TRBD1 (6 bases). Trimming removed 5 bases from V and 2 bases from J, with 12 bases in between. Germline V CDR1 and CDR2: MNHEY, SVGAGI. The CDR3 covers 14 residues. In DNA, the CDR3 is TGTGCCAGCAGTGCCGGGACACCAAACTATGGCTACACCTTC. This translates into CASSAGTPNYGYTF.

The chain couples TRBV5-1 to TRBJ2-7, with 7 bases that match TRBD1. The trim removed 1 base at V and 1 base at J, leaving 5 bases unmatched. There are 15 residues in the CDR3. The V gene's germline CDR1 is SGHRS and CDR2 YFSETQ. CDR3 residues: CASSLTTGFSYEQYF. CDR3 DNA sequence: TGCGCCAGCAGCTTGACGACAGGGTTTTCCTACGAGCAGTACTTC.

This chain uses TRBV4-3 with TRBJ2-2, with 11 bases matching TRBD2. The CDR3 runs 16 residues. CDR1 is LGHNA and CDR2 is YSLEER in the germline V gene. The V gene end was trimmed by 3 bases and the J gene end by 3 bases; junction bases not matched to a gene: 3. DNA of the CDR3: TGCGCCAGCAGCCAGGCTAGCGGGGGGTACACCGGGGAGCTGTTTTTT. Translating it yields CASSQASGGYTGELFF.

With regard to this clone: The sample holds other DNA sequences that translate to the same CDR3. The gene calls are TRBV5-1 and TRBJ1-2, with D possibly TRBD1 on 6 matching bases. The CDR3 runs to 14 residues. CDR1 and CDR2 (germline): SGHRS, YFSETQ. Trimming shortened V by 0 bases and J by 0 bases, and 6 bases separated the two germline ends. The CDR3 loop is CASSLGTANYGYTF. CDR3 in DNA: TGCGCCAGCAGCTTGGGGACAGCTAACTATGGCTACACCTTC. Full variable domain (missing parts from reference TRBV5-1 and TRBJ1-2): KAGVTQTPRYLIKTRGQQVTLSCSPISGHRSVSWYQQTPGQGLQFLFEYFSETQRNKGNFPGRFSGRQFSNSRSEMNVSTLELGDSALYLCASSLGTANYGYTFGSGTRLTVV.

V and J are TRBV5-4 and TRBJ2-1, with 11 bases aligning to TRBD2. CDR3 size: 15 residues. V lost 4 bases to trimming and J lost 6 bases; unmatched junction nucleotides: 6. Germline V lookup: CDR1 SGHNT, CDR2 YYREEE (reference sequence). The CDR3 protein is CASSPGTSGRNEQFF. Here the CDR3 DNA reads TGTGCCAGCAGCCCCGGGACTAGCGGACGCAATGAGCAGTTCTTC.